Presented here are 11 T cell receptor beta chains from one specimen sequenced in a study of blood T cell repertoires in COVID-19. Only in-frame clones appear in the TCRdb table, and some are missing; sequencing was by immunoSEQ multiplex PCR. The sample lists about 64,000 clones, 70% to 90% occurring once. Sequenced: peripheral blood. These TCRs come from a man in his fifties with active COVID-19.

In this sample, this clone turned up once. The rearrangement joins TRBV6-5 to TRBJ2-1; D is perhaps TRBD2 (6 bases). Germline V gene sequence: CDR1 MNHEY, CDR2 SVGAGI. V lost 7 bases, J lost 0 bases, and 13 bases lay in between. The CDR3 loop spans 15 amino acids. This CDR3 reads CASTPAGLSYNEQFF. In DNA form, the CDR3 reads TGTGCCAGCACCCCAGCGGGCCTCTCCTACAATGAGCAGTTCTTC.

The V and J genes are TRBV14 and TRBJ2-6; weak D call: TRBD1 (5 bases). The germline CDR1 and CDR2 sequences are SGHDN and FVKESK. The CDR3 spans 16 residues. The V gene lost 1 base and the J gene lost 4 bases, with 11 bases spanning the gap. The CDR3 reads CASSQAGHLGANVLTF. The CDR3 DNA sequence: TGTGCCAGCAGCCAAGCCGGACACCTGGGGGCCAACGTCCTGACTTTC.

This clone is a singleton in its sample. DNA for the CDR3: TGTGCCAGCAGTTCCCCGCGTCGAGCGGGAGGGCTTGAGCAGTACTTC. It is translated as CASSSPRRAGGLEQYF. This chain uses TRBV6-2 or TRBV6-3 with TRBJ2-7; 10 nucleotides align to TRBD2. With V trimmed by 4 bases and J by 7 bases, 13 bases remained unmatched. Germline V gives CDR1 MNHEY, CDR2 SVGEGT. The CDR3 totals 16 residues.

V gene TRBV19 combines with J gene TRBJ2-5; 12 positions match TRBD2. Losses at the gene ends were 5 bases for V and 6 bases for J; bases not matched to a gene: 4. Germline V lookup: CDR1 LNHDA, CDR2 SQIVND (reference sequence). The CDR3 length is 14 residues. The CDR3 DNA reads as TGTGCCAGTAGTCCCGGACTAGCGGGGCAGACCCAGTACTTC. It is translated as CASSPGLAGQTQYF.

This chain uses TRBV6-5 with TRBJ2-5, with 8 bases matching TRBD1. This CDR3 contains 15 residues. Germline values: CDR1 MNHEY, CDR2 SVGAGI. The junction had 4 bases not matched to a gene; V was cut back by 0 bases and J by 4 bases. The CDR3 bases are TGTGCCAGCAGTTACTCGGGCAGGGGGCTAGAGACCCAGTACTTC. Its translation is CASSYSGRGLETQYF.

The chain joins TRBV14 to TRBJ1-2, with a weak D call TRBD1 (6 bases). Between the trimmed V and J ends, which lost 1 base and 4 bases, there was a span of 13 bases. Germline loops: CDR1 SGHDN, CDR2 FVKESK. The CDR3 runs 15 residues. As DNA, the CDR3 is TGTGCCAGCAGCCAAGGGGCAGGGGTGAGCTATGGCTACACCTTC. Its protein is CASSQGAGVSYGYTF.

The CDR3 DNA follows: TGTGCCAGCAGTGACCCGGGACTAGCGGGGGGGCGTAGAAATGAGCAGTTCTTC. The encoded protein is CASSDPGLAGGRRNEQFF. The rearrangement joins TRBV6-1 to TRBJ2-1; 16 bases map to TRBD2. The germline gives CDR1 MNHNS, CDR2 SASEGT. The length of the CDR3 is 18 residues. V gave up 3 bases and J gave up 7 bases; unmatched junction bases: 9.

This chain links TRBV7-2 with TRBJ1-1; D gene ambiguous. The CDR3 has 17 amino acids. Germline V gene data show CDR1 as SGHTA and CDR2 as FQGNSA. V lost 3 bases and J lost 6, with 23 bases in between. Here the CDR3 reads CASSLPLGPTGAPEAFF. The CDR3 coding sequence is TGTGCCAGCAGCTTGCCCTTGGGCCCAACGGGAGCTCCTGAAGCTTTCTTT.

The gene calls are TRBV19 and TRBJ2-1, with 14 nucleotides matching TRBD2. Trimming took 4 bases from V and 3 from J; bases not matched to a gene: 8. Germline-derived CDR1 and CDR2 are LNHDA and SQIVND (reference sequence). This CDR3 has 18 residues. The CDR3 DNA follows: TGTGCCAGTAGTAAACGGGGACTAGCGGGAGACGACTACAATGAGCAGTTCTTC. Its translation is CASSKRGLAGDDYNEQFF.

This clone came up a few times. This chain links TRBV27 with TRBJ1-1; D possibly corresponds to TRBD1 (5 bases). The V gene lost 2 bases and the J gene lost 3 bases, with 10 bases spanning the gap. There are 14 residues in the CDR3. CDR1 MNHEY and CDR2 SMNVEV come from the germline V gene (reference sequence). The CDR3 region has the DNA TGTGCCAGCAGTTTAGCCATAGGGGACACTGAAGCTTTCTTT. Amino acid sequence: CASSLAIGDTEAFF.

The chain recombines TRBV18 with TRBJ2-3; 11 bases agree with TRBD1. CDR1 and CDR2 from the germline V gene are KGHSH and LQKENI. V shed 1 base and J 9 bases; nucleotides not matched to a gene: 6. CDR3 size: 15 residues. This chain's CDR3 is CASSPQGQGGGTQYF. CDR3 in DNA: TGTGCCAGCTCACCACAGGGACAGGGGGGCGGAACGCAGTATTTT.